This TCR beta chain was retrieved from a study of beta chain features in type 1 diabetes. Study results and limitations: Patients with Type 1 diabetes showed moderately but significantly shorter TCRB CDR3s in all four CD4+ subsets. Comparison showed that naive, central memory and Treg TCRB repertoires appeared more similar among patients than among healthy donors.

TCRB transcripts that were expressed got sequenced, as all of the isolated RNA had been reverse transcribed. Here immunoSEQ multiplex PCR was the method, and the copy in TCRdb shows in-frame clones only, minus some. The sample records roughly 400,000 clones, 8.5% to 10% being singletons. This CDR3 is built from 18 residues. Trimming left V 0 bases short and J 10 bases short, with 25 bases between. CDR1 is SGHAT, CDR2 FQNNGV, per germline. In regard to this clone: The target antigen is unknown.

Material for sequencing was central memory CD4+ T cells from blood. V gene TRBV11-2 combines with J gene TRBJ2-1, with D unclear. The clonotype was recovered from a young man with type 1 diabetes. The CDR3 reads CASSLDGLNIIEIVEQFF. The CDR3 coding sequence is TGTGCCAGCAGCTTAGATGGGCTTAATATAATCGAAATCGTGGAGCAGTTCTTC.